The 21 T cell receptor beta chains below come from one sample, sequenced in a study of blood T cell repertoires in COVID-19. Libraries were prepared by immunoSEQ multiplex PCR; TCRdb keeps only in-frame clonotypes and omits some of them. The table shows 200,000 to 250,000 clones, with 70% to 90% occurring only once. The sequenced material came from PBMCs or T cells enriched from blood (not recorded which). These receptors originate from a man aged 30 to 39 who had recovered from COVID-19.

This clone appeared a few times. The V and J genes are TRBV30 and TRBJ1-1; TRBD1 agrees at 12 bases. Germline CDR1 reads GTSNPN; CDR2 reads SVGIG (reference sequence). The CDR3 extends over 17 amino acids. Unmatched junction bases numbered 8, after V lost 2 bases and J lost 1 base. CDR3 nucleotide sequence: TGTGCCTGGAGTCCCTGGGACAGGGGGCAAGGGAACACTGAAGCTTTCTTT. This codes for CAWSPWDRGQGNTEAFF.

This chain joins TRBV29-1 and TRBJ1-1, with 8 positions matching TRBD1. Looked up from germline, CDR1 is SQVTM and CDR2 is ANQGSEA. J was trimmed by 2 bases and V by 3 bases; bases with no gene match: 14. This CDR3 is 17 amino acids long. The CDR3 region has the DNA TGCAGCGTTGAGGGACAGGCCATTATGGGTAGAAACACTGAAGCTTTCTTT. Translated: CSVEGQAIMGRNTEAFF.

This chain links TRBV6-5 with TRBJ1-5, with 8 bases that match TRBD1. There are 14 residues in the CDR3. Trimming cost V 7 bases and J 5 bases; bases outside gene matches: 7. The V gene's germline CDR1 is MNHEY and CDR2 SVGAGI. The CDR3 loop reads CASTAQGADQPQHF. For the CDR3, the DNA is TGTGCCAGCACGGCGCAGGGGGCTGATCAGCCCCAGCATTTT.

This chain links TRBV19 with TRBJ2-1, with 8 bases lining up with TRBD2. V was pared by 2 bases and J by 0 bases, with 6 bases of the junction left unmatched. The CDR3 is 17 amino acids. Per germline, CDR1 LNHDA and CDR2 SQIVND (reference sequence). DNA for the CDR3: TGTGCCAGTAGTATATCCGGCAGCGGGAGCTCCTACAATGAGCAGTTCTTC. Its protein product is CASSISGSGSSYNEQFF.

The V and J genes are TRBV10-3 and TRBJ1-6, with 8 bases identical to TRBD1. The CDR3 is made up of 15 amino acids. J was trimmed by 7 bases and V by 3 bases; bases with no gene match: 5. Germline V gene data show CDR1 as ENHRY and CDR2 as SYGVKD. Here the CDR3 reads CAISEGWTGNSPLHF. In DNA, the CDR3 is TGTGCCATCAGTGAAGGTTGGACAGGGAATTCACCCCTCCACTTT.

This clone was counted once. For the CDR3, the DNA is TGTGCCTGGCTCAGCGGGAGTACGTCGTACACCGGGGAGCTGTTTTTT. Translating it yields CAWLSGSTSYTGELFF. The chain joins TRBV30 to TRBJ2-2; 8 bases fit TRBD2. The CDR3 is 16 amino acids. V lost 5 bases, J lost 3 bases, and 11 bases stayed unmatched. Germline V gene sequence: CDR1 GTSNPN, CDR2 SVGIG (reference sequence).

The chain combines TRBV3-1 (or the pseudogene TRBV3-2) with TRBJ1-1; a weak D match, TRBD1 (6 bases). Germline V gene sequence: CDR1 LGHDT, CDR2 YNNKEL (reference sequence). V lost 6 bases, J lost 3 bases, and 17 bases lay in between. This CDR3 region has 15 residues. The CDR3 region has the DNA TGTGCCAGCAGGGAACACGGAGGGGGGGACACTGAAGCTTTCTTT. Translating it yields CASREHGGGDTEAFF.

This clone was picked up one time. The rearrangement uses TRBV12-3 or TRBV12-4 and TRBJ1-2, with 7 positions matching TRBD1. V dropped 4 bases and J dropped 7; count of bases not matched to a gene: 6. The CDR3 is made up of 13 amino acids. The CDR3 bases are TGTGCCAGCAGTTACGGACAGGTGGCTGGCTACACCTTC. The encoded protein is CASSYGQVAGYTF.

The rearrangement uses TRBV30 and TRBJ1-6; 8 bases fit TRBD1. Trimming removed 4 bases from V and 10 bases from J; junction bases left unmatched: 9. Germline V gives CDR1 GTSNPN, CDR2 SVGIG (reference sequence). The CDR3 is 14 residues long. CDR3 sequence (DNA): TGTGCCTGGAAGCCAGGGGGCGTGGTGTCACCCCTCCACTTT. Translating gives CAWKPGGVVSPLHF.

The chain has TRBV28 and TRBJ1-1; tentative D call: TRBD1 (5 bases). Germline loops: CDR1 MDHEN, CDR2 SYDVKM. Trimming left V 11 bases short and J 0 bases short, with 25 bases between. The CDR3 is 17 amino acids. The CDR3 DNA follows: TGTGCCCTGTCGGGACTCCGGGACGGTGAATTGAACACTGAAGCTTTCTTT. Protein: CALSGLRDGELNTEAFF.

This chain links TRBV5-1 with TRBJ1-6; D gene unclear. Looked up from germline, CDR1 is SGHRS and CDR2 is YFSETQ. Trimming removed 7 bases at V and 0 bases at J, with 8 bases between. This CDR3 is 14 amino acids long. For the CDR3, the DNA is TGCGCCAGCCGAGATTACTCCTATAATTCACCCCTCCACTTT. It is translated as CASRDYSYNSPLHF.

V gene TRBV18 combines with J gene TRBJ1-6, with 7 bases identical to TRBD1. Per germline, CDR1 KGHSH and CDR2 LQKENI. V lost 3 bases, J lost 9 bases, and 5 bases stayed unmatched. This CDR3 is built from 14 residues. This chain's CDR3 is CASSPRQGGSPLHF. The CDR3 nucleotides read TGTGCCAGCTCACCCAGACAGGGAGGTTCACCCCTCCACTTT.

The CDR3 DNA reads as TGTGCCATCAGGTTAGACAGTGGGGAGCAGTTCTTC. As protein: CAIRLDSGEQFF. The V call is TRBV10-3, the J call TRBJ2-1, with a weak D call TRBD1 (5 bases). V was cut by 6 bases and J by 10 bases, with 13 bases left in between. Looked up from germline, CDR1 is ENHRY and CDR2 is SYGVKD. The CDR3 sequence is 12 residues long.

Concerning this clone: The junction and the germline gene differ at one end; a read error may be behind it. The same CDR3 arises from other DNA sequences in this sample as well. The V call is TRBV5-8, the J call TRBJ2-1, with a weak D call TRBD2 (7 bases). Germline-derived CDR1 and CDR2 are SGHTS and YDEGEE. This CDR3 spans 14 amino acids. The CDR3 is CASTSWEGVVEQFF. The CDR3, as DNA: TGTGCCAGCACTTCATGGGAGGGGGTAGTTGAGCAATTCTTC.

The chain recombines TRBV11-2 with TRBJ1-1; D uncertain. Trimming stripped 5 bases from V and 0 bases from J, with 13 bases between. Germline V gene sequence: CDR1 SGHAT, CDR2 FQNNGV. There are 15 residues in the CDR3. CDR3 in DNA: TGTGCCAGCAGCCGCAACGCCAACATGAACACTGAAGCTTTCTTT. Its protein is CASSRNANMNTEAFF.

This sequence joins TRBV28 and TRBJ1-2; 8 positions match TRBD1. The germline gives CDR1 MDHEN, CDR2 SYDVKM. Unmatched junction bases numbered 12, after V lost 7 bases and J lost 8 bases. The CDR3 covers 14 residues. The CDR3 DNA reads TGTGCCAGCATCCTTGGACAGGGCAGGGGCGGCTACACCTTC. This codes for CASILGQGRGGYTF.

As concerns this clone: Distinct nucleotide sequences in the sample also encode this CDR3. The chain has TRBV5-1 and TRBJ1-5, with D uncertain. Germline CDR1 is SGHRS and CDR2 is YFSETQ. Trimming took off 1 base at V and 4 bases at J, with 6 bases between the two ends. The CDR3 has 13 residues. The DNA for the CDR3 is TGCGCCAGCAGCTTGACGGGAAATCAGCCCCAGCATTTT. This codes for CASSLTGNQPQHF.

The J gene is TRBJ2-7, the V gene TRBV6-5, with a weak D call TRBD2 (6 bases). This CDR3 is 11 amino acids long. From germline, CDR1 is MNHEY and CDR2 SVGAGI. The germline V and J ends were trimmed by 6 bases and 5 bases, with 8 bases remaining between them. CDR3 region: CASSLADEQYF. The CDR3, as DNA: TGTGCCAGCAGCTTAGCGGACGAGCAGTACTTC.

This clone was seen only a few times. A much larger clone lies one base from this, so it may be a read error. Other DNA sequences of this sample code for an identical CDR3. The genes are TRBV7-4 and TRBJ1-5, with D perhaps TRBD1 (6 bases). CDR1 is SGHVT and CDR2 is SQSDAQ in the germline V gene. This CDR3 region has 17 residues. CDR3 in DNA: TGCGCCACCAGCGACGGATACGGGGGGGGCAGCAATCAGCCCCAGCATTTT. Protein: CATSDGYGGGSNQPQHF.

The chain couples TRBV2 to TRBJ2-3; D is uncertain. V lost 8 bases and J lost 3, with 6 bases in between. The germline V gene encodes CDR1 SNHLY and CDR2 FYNNEI. The CDR3 length is 11 residues. CDR3 DNA: TGTGCCAGCGAGTTAACAGATACGCAGTATTTT. Translated, it gives CASELTDTQYF.

The chain combines TRBV19 with TRBJ1-1; 10 bases agree with TRBD1. This CDR3 is 14 amino acids long. Germline V lookup: CDR1 LNHDA, CDR2 SQIVND (reference sequence). J gave up 8 bases and V 9 bases, and 12 bases lay outside the gene matches. This chain's CDR3 is CASDGDRGWSEAFF. As DNA, the CDR3 is TGTGCCAGCGACGGGGACAGGGGATGGTCGGAAGCTTTCTTT. The entire variable domain, with the rest obtained from reference TRBV19 and TRBJ1-1, is as follows: DGGITQSPKYLFRKEGQNVTLSCEQNLNHDAMYWYRQDPGQGLRLIYYSQIVNDFQKGDIAEGYSVSREKKESFPLTVTSAQKNPTAFYLCASDGDRGWSEAFFGQGTRLTVV.